The 16 T cell receptor beta chains presented below share a single source sample, sequenced in a study of blood T cell repertoires in COVID-19. Method: immunoSEQ multiplex PCR; TCRdb's copy keeps in-frame clones and lacks some. Seen here are approximately 260,000 clones, roughly 85% observed once, and the top ten hold 11%. Sequencing input: peripheral blood. The receptors stem from a woman in her 70s with acute or convalescent COVID-19.

The chain combines TRBV5-1 with TRBJ1-4, with a tentative D call TRBD1 (6 bases). In germline, CDR1 is SGHRS, CDR2 YFSETQ. This CDR3 comprises 14 residues. Deletions cut 4 bases from V and 12 bases from J, with 19 bases between. In nucleotides, the CDR3 is TGCGCCAGCAGCGTACAGGGAAGCAGCGGAGAACTGTTTTTT. As protein: CASSVQGSSGELFF.

The gene calls are TRBV30 and TRBJ1-6, with D perhaps matching TRBD1 (5 bases). CDR3 length: 14 amino acids. CDR1 and CDR2 from the germline V gene are GTSNPN and SVGIG (reference sequence). The V end lost 3 bases, the J end lost 1 base, and 7 bases lay between the germline ends. CDR3 protein: CAWRGGSYNSPLHF. DNA of the CDR3: TGTGCCTGGAGGGGGGGATCCTATAATTCACCCCTCCACTTT.

In its sample, this clone was seen a few times. V and J are TRBV6-6 and TRBJ2-1; 8 bases agree with TRBD2. Germline lookup yields CDR1 MNHNY and CDR2 SVGAGI (reference sequence). This CDR3 has 12 amino acids. With V trimmed by 6 bases and J by 10 bases, 5 bases remained unmatched. The CDR3 coding sequence is TGTGCCAGCAGCGGGGGGGCACGCGAGCAGTTCTTC. This sequence encodes CASSGGAREQFF.

The rearrangement links TRBV6-6 to TRBJ2-1; the match to TRBD2 covers 11 bases. Germline V CDR1 and CDR2: MNHNY, SVGAGI (reference sequence). The V and J ends lost 8 bases and 7 bases, in that order; junction bases with no gene match: 13. This CDR3 is 16 amino acids long. The DNA of the CDR3 is TGTGCCAGCCAGTCGGGAATAGCGGGGGGGAAGAATGAGCAGTTCTTC. Translating gives CASQSGIAGGKNEQFF.

The rearrangement links TRBV27 to TRBJ1-2; no clear D. Germline V gene sequence: CDR1 MNHEY, CDR2 SMNVEV (reference sequence). Between the trimmed V and J ends, which lost 6 bases and 2 bases, there was a span of 10 bases. There are 13 residues in the CDR3. The DNA of the CDR3 is TGTGCCAGCAGCCCGAGAGAGAACTATGGCTACACCTTC. Translated: CASSPRENYGYTF.

V is TRBV11-3 and J is TRBJ2-4; 7 positions match TRBD1. V shed 0 bases, J shed 12 bases, and the junction held 5 bases outside the gene matches. This CDR3 has 13 residues. From germline, CDR1 is SGHNT and CDR2 YENEEA. This CDR3 is CASSLEKGADQYF. CDR3 DNA sequence: TGTGCCAGCAGCTTAGAAAAGGGGGCGGATCAGTACTTC. The full variable domain, its missing parts supplied by reference TRBV11-3 and TRBJ2-4, is EAGVVQSPRYKIIEKKQPVAFWCNPISGHNTLYWYLQNLGQGPELLIRYENEEAVDDSQLPKDRFSAERLKGVDSTLKIQPAELGDSAVYLCASSLEKGADQYFGAGTRLSVL.

For the CDR3, the DNA is TGTGCCAGCAGCAGCCCGGGAGGGAAAGAGCAGTACTTC. Translated: CASSSPGGKEQYF. The chain uses TRBV11-2 and TRBJ2-7, with TRBD2 matching over 8 bases. There are 13 residues in the CDR3. CDR1 is SGHAT and CDR2 is FQNNGV in the germline V gene. Trimming removed 5 bases from V and 7 bases from J; junction bases left unmatched: 7. Supplemented by reference TRBV11-2 and TRBJ2-7, the full variable domain reads EAGVAQSPRYKIIEKRQSVAFWCNPISGHATLYWYQQILGQGPKLLIQFQNNGVVDDSQLPKDRFSAERLKGVDSTLKIQPAKLEDSAVYLCASSSPGGKEQYFGPGTRLTVT.

This rearrangement joins TRBV5-4 to TRBJ1-2; D not certain. This CDR3 comprises 12 residues. Trimming left V 1 base short and J 8 bases short, with 9 bases between. CDR1 is SGHNT and CDR2 is YYREEE in the germline V gene (reference sequence). In nucleotides, the CDR3 is TGTGCCAGCAGCTTGAGGGCGGGGGGCTACACCTTC. Protein: CASSLRAGGYTF.

The J gene is TRBJ1-2, the V gene TRBV12-3 or TRBV12-4; D uncertain. Trimming took 3 bases from V and 7 from J, leaving 12 bases between them. This CDR3 region has 13 residues. The CDR3 bases are TGTGCCAGCAGTTTTGCTCAGTTTGTTGGCTACACCTTC. As protein: CASSFAQFVGYTF.

The chain is built from TRBV12-3 or TRBV12-4 and TRBJ1-1, with D tentatively TRBD1 (5 bases). The germline V and J ends were trimmed by 7 bases and 9 bases, with 9 bases remaining between them. CDR3 length: 10 residues. CDR3 amino acids: CASIRQQAFF. CDR3 nucleotide sequence: TGTGCCAGCATCCGACAGCAAGCTTTCTTT.

The CDR3 protein is CASSYNRASETQYF. The CDR3 nucleotides are TGTGCCAGCAGTTATAACAGGGCTAGCGAGACCCAGTACTTC. The chain employs TRBV6-5 and TRBJ2-5; D may be TRBD1 (6 bases). The CDR3 totals 14 residues. CDR1 and CDR2 from the germline V gene are MNHEY and SVGAGI. V shed 3 bases and J shed 5 bases, with 13 bases lying between them.

The J gene is TRBJ1-2, the V gene TRBV12-5, with D perhaps TRBD1 (5 bases). V lost 0 bases and J lost 8, with 16 bases in between. The CDR3 is made up of 15 amino acids. In germline, CDR1 is LGHNT, CDR2 FRNRAP. In nucleotides, the CDR3 is TGTGCTAGTGGTTTGGTGGGACGGCGGGGTGCGGGCTACACCTTC. Translating it yields CASGLVGRRGAGYTF.

The chain links TRBV7-8 to TRBJ2-1; 11 bases fit TRBD2. Germline V gene lookup returns CDR1 SGHVS and CDR2 FQNEAQ. This CDR3 is 14 amino acids long. The ends lost 6 bases at V and 4 bases at J; junction bases unmatched: 2. CDR3 DNA: TGTGCCAGCAGGTCTAGCGGGGGGTACAATGAGCAGTTCTTC. Translation: CASRSSGGYNEQFF.

The chain carries TRBV14 and TRBJ1-2, with D perhaps TRBD1 (5 bases). Per the germline V gene, CDR1 is SGHDN and CDR2 is FVKESK. Trimming stripped 4 bases from V and 8 bases from J, with 11 bases between. The CDR3 is 12 amino acids. CDR3 sequence: CASSPRWGGYTF. The DNA of the CDR3 is TGTGCCAGCAGCCCACGGTGGGGCGGCTACACCTTC.

The CDR3 DNA is TGCGCCAGCAGCTTTAACTATAATTCACCCCTCCACTTT. Protein sequence: CASSFNYNSPLHF. The chain employs TRBV5-1 and TRBJ1-6; D unresolved. Deletions cut 2 bases from V and 3 bases from J, with 3 bases between. There are 13 residues in the CDR3. Germline loops: CDR1 SGHRS, CDR2 YFSETQ.

This chain joins TRBV5-1 and TRBJ1-6; D is perhaps TRBD1 (5 bases). This CDR3 region has 14 residues. Trimming left V 2 bases short and J 8 bases short, with 11 bases between. Germline V CDR1 and CDR2: SGHRS, YFSETQ. This CDR3 reads CASSLTTAYSPLHF. Written as DNA, the CDR3 is TGCGCCAGCAGCTTAACGACAGCCTATTCACCCCTCCACTTT.